This T cell receptor beta chain was captured by sequencing in a study of OX40 agonist ivuxolimab in advanced cancers. Study-level background: Clinicians treated patients with ivuxolimab, an agonistic anti-OX40 (CD134) antibody. Whole-study results and caveats: Certain nonresponding patients likewise had low normalized T-cell clonal expansion.

The protocol was immunoSEQ multiplex PCR, while the TCRdb copy is restricted to in-frame clones and leaves out a portion. The sample carries about 92,000 clones, about 84% recorded once. Cycle 7 day 1, cycle 4 day 1, and baseline were the timepoints at which blood was sampled. The CDR3 extends over 15 amino acids. In germline, CDR1 is SGHTA, CDR2 FQGNSA. The V gene lost 5 bases and the J gene lost 5 bases, with 13 bases spanning the gap. Turning to this clone: The antigen remains undetermined.

V usage is TRBV7-2 and J usage is TRBJ1-6; weak D call: TRBD1 (6 bases). This TCR derives from an adult with an advanced solid tumor such as melanoma, head and neck, liver or kidney cancer. Sequenced here: CD4+ or CD8+ T cells sorted from blood, sampled in a trial of the OX40 agonist ivuxolimab. CDR3 sequence reads: CASSLQGRNNSPLHF. The CDR3 nucleotides read TGTGCCAGCAGCCTACAGGGACGGAATAATTCACCCCTCCACTTT.